A single sample gave rise to the 25 T cell receptor beta chains below, sequenced in a study of immune cell composition in non-small cell lung cancer. This table comes from immunoSEQ multiplex PCR, and its TCRdb copy is limited to in-frame clones, with some not included. The sample has about 10,000 clones, approximately 74% seen once; the top ten hold 8.9%. The sequenced sample was lung tumor tissue. The receptors were sampled from a human donor with non-small cell lung cancer.

The chain combines TRBV19 with TRBJ1-3; 10 bases fit TRBD1. CDR1 and CDR2 (germline): LNHDA, SQIVND (reference sequence). This CDR3 region has 16 residues. V lost 5 bases and J lost 3; bases outside the gene matches: 7. The CDR3 nucleotides read TGTGCCAGTAGTGATACCGGGACAGGGGTTGGAAACACCATATATTTT. This sequence encodes CASSDTGTGVGNTIYF.

The CDR3 sequence is CASSLESGSSYEQYF. CDR3 sequence (DNA): TGCGCCAGCAGCTTGGAGTCCGGTAGCTCCTACGAGCAGTACTTC. The gene calls are TRBV5-1 and TRBJ2-7; D remains ambiguous. V was clipped by 0 bases and J by 0 bases, with 10 bases between them. The CDR3 contains 15 residues. From germline, CDR1 is SGHRS and CDR2 YFSETQ.

This chain uses TRBV2 with TRBJ1-1; D unresolved. The CDR3 is 13 amino acids. V lost 10 bases and J lost 1, with 13 bases in between. The germline CDR1 and CDR2 sequences are SNHLY and FYNNEI. CDR3 sequence (DNA): TGTGCCACATTAAGGCGGGAGAACACTGAAGCTTTCTTT. It yields the protein CATLRRENTEAFF.

This clone was observed a few times. The chain recombines TRBV9 with TRBJ2-1; D is unresolved. The CDR3 sequence is 13 residues long. Trimming removed 0 bases at V and 10 bases at J, with 11 bases between. From germline, CDR1 is SGDLS and CDR2 YYNGEE. The CDR3 protein is CASSVARTGEQFF. The CDR3 nucleotides are TGTGCCAGCAGCGTAGCTAGGACGGGCGAGCAGTTCTTC.

This clone was seen a single time. The J gene is TRBJ2-7, the V gene TRBV2; 9 nucleotides align to TRBD1. In germline, CDR1 is SNHLY, CDR2 FYNNEI. This CDR3 has 14 amino acids. The ends lost 6 bases at V and 6 bases at J; junction bases unmatched: 9. In DNA form, the CDR3 reads TGTGCCAGCAGCCAAAATACAGGGGGCGGCGAGCAGTACTTC. Translating it yields CASSQNTGGGEQYF.

The chain uses TRBV5-5 and TRBJ1-2, with 7 bases matching TRBD1. CDR3 length: 14 residues. Per the germline V gene, CDR1 is SGHKS and CDR2 is YYEKEE (reference sequence). With V trimmed by 2 bases and J by 3 bases, 4 bases remained unmatched. The CDR3 protein is CASSFRGTDYGYTF. The CDR3 DNA reads as TGTGCCAGCAGCTTTAGAGGGACAGACTATGGCTACACCTTC.

This chain connects TRBV2 to TRBJ1-2, with TRBD1 matching over 9 bases. The CDR3 has 15 residues. V lost 5 bases and J lost 3; bases outside the gene matches: 7. Germline V gene sequence: CDR1 SNHLY, CDR2 FYNNEI. This CDR3 reads CASSPGTGTDYGYTF. CDR3 DNA sequence: TGTGCCAGCAGTCCCGGGACAGGGACAGACTATGGCTACACCTTC.

A few counts support this clone. The chain combines TRBV5-1 with TRBJ1-6; a weak D match, TRBD1 (5 bases). The V and J ends lost 1 base and 9 bases respectively, with 8 bases between them. The CDR3 runs 13 residues. From germline, CDR1 is SGHRS and CDR2 YFSETQ. Written as DNA, the CDR3 is TGCGCCAGCAGCTTGTTGGACATTTCACCCCTCCACTTT. Translation: CASSLLDISPLHF. Filled out from reference TRBV5-1 and TRBJ1-6, the complete variable domain reads KAGVTQTPRYLIKTRGQQVTLSCSPISGHRSVSWYQQTPGQGLQFLFEYFSETQRNKGNFPGRFSGRQFSNSRSEMNVSTLELGDSALYLCASSLLDISPLHFGNGTRLTVT.

V is TRBV5-4 and J is TRBJ2-7; D is unclear. Per germline, CDR1 SGHNT and CDR2 YYREEE (reference sequence). The CDR3 consists of 11 residues. Trimming took 3 bases from V and 5 from J, leaving 6 bases between them. Written as DNA, the CDR3 is TGTGCCAGCAGCTCCATGAACGAGCAGTACTTC. Translated: CASSSMNEQYF.

This rearrangement joins TRBV11-2 to TRBJ1-6; no clear D gene. The ends were cut back, 5 bases at V and 0 bases at J, with 14 bases in the middle. The CDR3 extends over 17 amino acids. CDR1 and CDR2 from the germline V gene are SGHAT and FQNNGV. The CDR3 sequence: CASSPRLGSSYNSPLHF. CDR3 nucleotide sequence: TGTGCCAGCAGCCCCCGACTGGGGAGCTCCTATAATTCACCCCTCCACTTT. Based on the CDR3 plus reference TRBV11-2 and TRBJ1-6, the full variable domain is EAGVAQSPRYKIIEKRQSVAFWCNPISGHATLYWYQQILGQGPKLLIQFQNNGVVDDSQLPKDRFSAERLKGVDSTLKIQPAKLEDSAVYLCASSPRLGSSYNSPLHFGNGTRLTVT.

The V call is TRBV5-6, the J call TRBJ1-3; D call uncertain. The CDR3 sequence is 12 residues long. CDR1 is SGHDT, CDR2 YYEEEE, per germline. V was clipped by 2 bases and J by 4 bases, with 4 bases between them. For the CDR3, the DNA is TGTGCCAGCAGCTTAGTGGGAAACACCATATATTTT. Its protein product is CASSLVGNTIYF.

The chain recombines TRBV11-2 with TRBJ2-3, with 7 bases lining up with TRBD1. V lost 3 bases and J lost 3; bases outside the gene matches: 0. The CDR3 covers 13 residues. Germline CDR1 and CDR2: SGHAT and FQNNGV. The CDR3 DNA reads as TGTGCCAGCAGCTTGGGACAGACAGATACGCAGTATTTT. It is translated as CASSLGQTDTQYF.

This chain joins TRBV7-2 and TRBJ1-1, with D uncertain. Germline loops: CDR1 SGHTA, CDR2 FQGNSA. V was clipped by 5 bases and J by 2 bases, with 12 bases between them. The CDR3 loop spans 14 amino acids. CDR3 sequence reads: CASSPWKGNTEAFF. CDR3 bases: TGTGCCAGCAGCCCTTGGAAAGGCAACACTGAAGCTTTCTTT. Supplemented by reference TRBV7-2 and TRBJ1-1, the full variable domain reads GAGVSQSPSNKVTEKGKDVELRCDPISGHTALYWYRQSLGQGLEFLIYFQGNSAPDKSGLPSDRFSAERTGGSVSTLTIQRTQQEDSAVYLCASSPWKGNTEAFFGQGTRLTVV.

This clone has only one observation. V gene TRBV6-1 combines with J gene TRBJ2-6; D not certain. The CDR3 is made up of 14 amino acids. V was shortened by 5 bases and J by 0 bases, with 5 bases between the two germline ends. Per germline, CDR1 MNHNS and CDR2 SASEGT. CDR3 coding DNA: TGTGCCAGCAGTTGGGACTCTGGGGCCAACGTCCTGACTTTC. Its protein product is CASSWDSGANVLTF.

V gene TRBV7-6 combines with J gene TRBJ2-7; 11 positions match TRBD1. This CDR3 spans 15 amino acids. Germline assignment: CDR1 SGHVS and CDR2 FNYEAQ. J gave up 2 bases and V 5 bases, and 5 bases lay outside the gene matches. The CDR3: CASSLQGQGAYEQYF. CDR3 bases: TGTGCCAGCAGCCTCCAGGGACAGGGGGCCTACGAGCAGTACTTC.

This chain connects TRBV6-5 to TRBJ2-3; no firm D call. Germline values: CDR1 MNHEY, CDR2 SVGAGI. The CDR3 consists of 15 residues. Trimming removed 0 bases from V and 4 bases from J, with 11 bases in between. The CDR3 sequence is CASSYSYGMADTQYF. DNA of the CDR3: TGTGCCAGCAGTTACTCTTACGGAATGGCAGATACGCAGTATTTT.

The V gene is TRBV11-2, the J gene TRBJ1-1, with unresolved D. V dropped 4 bases and J dropped 6 bases, with 6 bases sitting between them. The CDR3 runs to 11 residues. Germline CDR1 SGHAT, CDR2 FQNNGV. The CDR3: CASSSWAEAFF. CDR3 DNA: TGTGCCAGCAGCTCGTGGGCTGAAGCTTTCTTT.

This chain's CDR3 is CASSLYFLTVNTEAFF. The CDR3 nucleotides are TGTGCCAGCAGTTTATACTTTCTGACAGTGAACACTGAAGCTTTCTTT. The rearrangement links TRBV27 to TRBJ1-1; perhaps TRBD1 as D (5 bases). The CDR3 loop spans 16 amino acids. Deletions cut 1 base from V and 0 bases from J, with 12 bases between. CDR1 MNHEY and CDR2 SMNVEV come from the germline V gene (reference sequence).

V is TRBV29-1 and J is TRBJ1-1, with a tentative D call TRBD1 (6 bases). From germline, CDR1 is SQVTM and CDR2 ANQGSEA. V was trimmed by 4 bases and J by 4 bases, leaving 13 bases between them. This CDR3 contains 13 residues. The CDR3 loop is CSVGGAGGTEAFF. The CDR3 DNA reads TGCAGCGTTGGGGGGGCTGGGGGCACTGAAGCTTTCTTT.

J is TRBJ1-1 and V is TRBV6-5; unclear D gene. The CDR3 contains 13 residues. The V and J ends lost 5 bases and 9 bases respectively, with 16 bases between them. The germline V gene has CDR1 MNHEY and CDR2 SVGAGI. Written as DNA, the CDR3 is TGTGCCAGCAGTACGGGCTCGAAAGGCCAAGCTTTCTTT. This sequence encodes CASSTGSKGQAFF.

This clone was detected a few times. The chain links TRBV9 to TRBJ2-1, with TRBD2 matching over 8 bases. Germline-derived CDR1 and CDR2 are SGDLS and YYNGEE. Losses at the gene ends were 4 bases for V and 8 bases for J; bases not matched to a gene: 11. The CDR3 has 15 residues. The CDR3 bases are TGTGCCAGCAGCCGGGGGGCGGGGGGCCGGCATGAGCAGTTCTTC. This gives the protein CASSRGAGGRHEQFF.

In DNA form, the CDR3 reads TGTGCCAGCAGCTCAAGACAAGGTGCCTACGAGCAGTACTTC. This sequence encodes CASSSRQGAYEQYF. The chain links TRBV7-3 to TRBJ2-7; D is uncertain. Germline lookup yields CDR1 SGHTA and CDR2 FQGTGA. V lost 4 bases and J lost 2, with 12 bases in between. The CDR3 is 14 amino acids.

The chain joins TRBV27 to TRBJ2-3; the D gene is possibly TRBD2 (5 bases). Per germline, CDR1 MNHEY and CDR2 SMNVEV (reference sequence). CDR3 length: 15 residues. The germline V and J ends were trimmed by 5 bases and 4 bases, with 16 bases remaining between them. The CDR3 region is CASSPQRTHSDTQYF. In DNA, the CDR3 is TGTGCCAGCAGTCCCCAGCGGACGCACTCAGATACGCAGTATTTT.

This chain links TRBV6-6 with TRBJ1-3, with D perhaps matching TRBD1 (6 bases). Germline V gene sequence: CDR1 MNHNY, CDR2 SVGAGI (reference sequence). V was trimmed by 8 bases and J by 0 bases, leaving 17 bases between them. The CDR3 has 16 amino acids. The CDR3: CASRRRGEISGNTIYF. As DNA, the CDR3 is TGTGCCAGCCGACGAAGGGGGGAGATCTCTGGAAACACCATATATTTT.

The CDR3 DNA is TGTGCCAGCAGGGCCCCCAGCGGGTCTTCACCCCTCCACTTT. The encoded protein is CASRAPSGSSPLHF. This chain connects TRBV6-5 to TRBJ1-6; D uncertain. CDR3 length: 14 residues. Germline CDR1 and CDR2: MNHEY and SVGAGI. Trimming removed 6 bases from V and 9 bases from J, with 15 bases in between.